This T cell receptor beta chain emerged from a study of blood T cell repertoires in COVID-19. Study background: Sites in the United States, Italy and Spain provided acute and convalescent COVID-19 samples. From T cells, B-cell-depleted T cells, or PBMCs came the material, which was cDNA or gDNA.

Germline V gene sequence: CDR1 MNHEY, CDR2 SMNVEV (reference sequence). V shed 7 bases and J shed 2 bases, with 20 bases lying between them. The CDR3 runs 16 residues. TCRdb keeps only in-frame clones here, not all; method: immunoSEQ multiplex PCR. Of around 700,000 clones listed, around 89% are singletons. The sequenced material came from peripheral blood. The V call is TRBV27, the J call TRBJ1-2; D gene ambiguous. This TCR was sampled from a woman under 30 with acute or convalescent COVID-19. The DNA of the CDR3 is TGTGCCAGCACCCCTATAGGGCGGGCGTTAAACTATGGCTACACCTTC. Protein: CASTPIGRALNYGYTF.